The clone carrying this T cell receptor (beta chain) was counted a single time. The antigen is not known. V shed 8 bases, J shed 5 bases, and the junction held 11 bases outside the gene matches. The CDR3 covers 14 residues. The germline gives CDR1 LNHNV, CDR2 YYDKDF (reference sequence). Assay: immunoSEQ multiplex PCR; the TCRdb copy retains only in-frame clones and omits some. This sample has about 300,000 clones, with approximately 76% found just once. This sample stems from a study of cytotoxic CD8 clonotypes in ibrutinib-treated CLL. Study overall: The subjects consisted of eleven to twelve relapsed/refractory and about 14 treatment-naive individuals, with approximately 17 IGHV unmutated.

The study, taken as a whole, reports: Clonality increased at ibrutinib response, then returned toward baseline at progression.

The chain has TRBV15 and TRBJ2-5; 7 positions agree with TRBD1. The source is a human donor with chronic lymphocytic leukemia. Sequencing used PBMCs, obtained at disease progression, from a patient treated with ibrutinib. The CDR3 bases are TGTGCCACCCGCCGAGACAGGGCTGGGGAGACCCAGTACTTC. Amino acid sequence: CATRRDRAGETQYF.